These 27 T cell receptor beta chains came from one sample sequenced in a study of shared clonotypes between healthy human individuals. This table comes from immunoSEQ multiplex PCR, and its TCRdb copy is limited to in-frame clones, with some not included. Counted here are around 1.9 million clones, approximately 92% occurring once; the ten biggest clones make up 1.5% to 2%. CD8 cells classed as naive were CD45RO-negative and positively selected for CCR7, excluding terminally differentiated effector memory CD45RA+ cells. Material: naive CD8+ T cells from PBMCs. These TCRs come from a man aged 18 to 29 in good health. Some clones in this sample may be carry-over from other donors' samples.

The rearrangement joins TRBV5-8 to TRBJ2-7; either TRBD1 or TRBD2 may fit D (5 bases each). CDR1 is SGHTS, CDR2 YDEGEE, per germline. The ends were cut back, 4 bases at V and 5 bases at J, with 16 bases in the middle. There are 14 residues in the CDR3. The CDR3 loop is CASSPGRAKHEQYF. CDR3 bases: TGTGCCAGCAGCCCGGGACGGGCAAAACACGAGCAGTACTTC.

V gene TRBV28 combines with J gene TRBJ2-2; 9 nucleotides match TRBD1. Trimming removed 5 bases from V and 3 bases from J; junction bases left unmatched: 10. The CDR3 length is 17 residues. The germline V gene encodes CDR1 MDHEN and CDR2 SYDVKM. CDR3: CASSLTGTGYYTGELFF. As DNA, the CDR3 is TGTGCCAGCAGTCTTACCGGGACAGGGTATTACACCGGGGAGCTGTTTTTT.

For the CDR3, the DNA is TGTGCCACCAGCAGAACCACGGTTATAGAACTGTTTTTT. Translating it yields CATSRTTVIELFF. This chain connects TRBV15 to TRBJ1-4; D gene uncertain. CDR3 length: 13 amino acids. The V gene lost 2 bases and the J gene lost 12 bases, with 13 bases spanning the gap. The germline gives CDR1 LNHNV, CDR2 YYDKDF (reference sequence).

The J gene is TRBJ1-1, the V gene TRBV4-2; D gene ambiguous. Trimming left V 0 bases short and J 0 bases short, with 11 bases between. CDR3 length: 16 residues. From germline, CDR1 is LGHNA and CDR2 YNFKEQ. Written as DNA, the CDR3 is TGTGCCAGCAGCCAAGAAAGTGGTGGGGTGAACACTGAAGCTTTCTTT. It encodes CASSQESGGVNTEAFF.

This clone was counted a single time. CDR3 coding DNA: TGTGCCAGCACCAACATGGACAGGGGCCACCAGCCCCAGCATTTT. This sequence encodes CASTNMDRGHQPQHF. The V gene is TRBV6-6, the J gene TRBJ1-5; TRBD1 aligns across 9 bases. The CDR3 loop spans 15 amino acids. Unmatched junction bases numbered 11, after V lost 7 bases and J lost 7 bases. CDR1 and CDR2 (germline): MNHNY, SVGAGI (reference sequence).

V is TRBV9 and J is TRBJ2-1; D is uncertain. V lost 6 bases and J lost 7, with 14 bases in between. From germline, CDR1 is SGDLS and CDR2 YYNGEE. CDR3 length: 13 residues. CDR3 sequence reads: CASTRPPANEQFF. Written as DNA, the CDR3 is TGTGCCAGCACGCGTCCTCCGGCGAATGAGCAGTTCTTC.

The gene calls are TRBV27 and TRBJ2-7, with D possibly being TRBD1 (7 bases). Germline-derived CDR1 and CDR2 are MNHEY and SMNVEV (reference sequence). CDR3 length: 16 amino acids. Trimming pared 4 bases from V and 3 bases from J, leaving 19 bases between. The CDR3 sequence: CASSSPGAGGFYEQYF. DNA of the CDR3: TGTGCCAGCAGTTCCCCTGGGGCAGGGGGGTTCTACGAGCAGTACTTC.

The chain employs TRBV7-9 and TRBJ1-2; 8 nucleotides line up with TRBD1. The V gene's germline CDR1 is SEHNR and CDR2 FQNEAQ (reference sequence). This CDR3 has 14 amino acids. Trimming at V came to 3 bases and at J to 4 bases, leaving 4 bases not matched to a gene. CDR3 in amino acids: CASSFDGQGYGYTF. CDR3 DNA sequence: TGTGCCAGCAGCTTCGATGGACAGGGCTATGGCTACACCTTC.

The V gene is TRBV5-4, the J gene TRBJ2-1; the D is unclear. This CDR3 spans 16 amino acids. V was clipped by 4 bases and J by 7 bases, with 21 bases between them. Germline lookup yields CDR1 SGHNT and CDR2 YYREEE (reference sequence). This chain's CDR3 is CASSPARNGPLNEQFF. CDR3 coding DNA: TGTGCCAGCAGCCCCGCCCGGAACGGCCCTTTGAATGAGCAGTTCTTC. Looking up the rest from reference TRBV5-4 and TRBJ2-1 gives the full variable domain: ETGVTQSPTHLIKTRGQQVTLRCSSQSGHNTVSWYQQALGQGPQFIFQYYREEENGRGNFPPRFSGLQFPNYSSELNVNALELDDSALYLCASSPARNGPLNEQFFGPGTRLTVL.

The CDR3: CATKAGVDRTDTQYF. Here the CDR3 DNA reads TGTGCCACGAAAGCGGGAGTGGATAGAACAGATACGCAGTATTTT. This chain uses TRBV27 with TRBJ2-3, with 8 bases matching TRBD2. The CDR3 spans 15 residues. Germline CDR1 is MNHEY and CDR2 is SMNVEV (reference sequence). V trimming: 10 bases; J trimming: 3 bases; junction bases outside the gene matches: 12.

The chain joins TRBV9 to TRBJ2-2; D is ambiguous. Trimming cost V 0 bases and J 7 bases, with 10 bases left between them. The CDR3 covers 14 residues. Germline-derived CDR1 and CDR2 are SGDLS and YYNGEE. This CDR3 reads CASSVEVVIGELFF. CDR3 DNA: TGTGCCAGCAGCGTAGAGGTTGTGATCGGGGAGCTGTTTTTT.

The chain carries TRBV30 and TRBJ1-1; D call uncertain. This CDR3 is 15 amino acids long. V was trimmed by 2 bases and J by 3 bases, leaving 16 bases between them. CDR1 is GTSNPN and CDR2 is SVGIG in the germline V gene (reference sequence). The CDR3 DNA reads TGTGCCTGGAGTCTACCGCCTGAAATCCACACTGAAGCTTTCTTT. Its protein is CAWSLPPEIHTEAFF.

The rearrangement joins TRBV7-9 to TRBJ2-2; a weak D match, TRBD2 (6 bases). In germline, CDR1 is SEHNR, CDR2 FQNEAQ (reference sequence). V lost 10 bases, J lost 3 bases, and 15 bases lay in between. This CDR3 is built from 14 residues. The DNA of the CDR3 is TGTGCCACCGGGAGAGAAGGGCACACCGGGGAGCTGTTTTTT. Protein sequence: CATGREGHTGELFF. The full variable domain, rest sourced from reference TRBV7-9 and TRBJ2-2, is DTGVSQNPRHKITKRGQNVTFRCDPISEHNRLYWYRQTLGQGPEFLTYFQNEAQLEKSRLLSDRFSAERPKGSFSTLEIQRTEQGDSAMYLCATGREGHTGELFFGEGSRLTVL.

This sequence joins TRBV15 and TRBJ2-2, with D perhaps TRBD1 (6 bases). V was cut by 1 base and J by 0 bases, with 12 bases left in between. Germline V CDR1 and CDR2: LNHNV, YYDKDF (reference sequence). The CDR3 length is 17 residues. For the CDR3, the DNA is TGTGCCACCAGCAGAGGCCTACAGGGTCCGAACACCGGGGAGCTGTTTTTT. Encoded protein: CATSRGLQGPNTGELFF.

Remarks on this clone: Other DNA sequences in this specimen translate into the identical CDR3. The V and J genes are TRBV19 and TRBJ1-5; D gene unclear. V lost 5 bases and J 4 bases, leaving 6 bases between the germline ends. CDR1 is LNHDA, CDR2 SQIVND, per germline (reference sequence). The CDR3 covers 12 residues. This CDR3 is CASSLPNQPQHF. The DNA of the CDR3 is TGTGCCAGTAGTCTCCCTAATCAGCCCCAGCATTTT.

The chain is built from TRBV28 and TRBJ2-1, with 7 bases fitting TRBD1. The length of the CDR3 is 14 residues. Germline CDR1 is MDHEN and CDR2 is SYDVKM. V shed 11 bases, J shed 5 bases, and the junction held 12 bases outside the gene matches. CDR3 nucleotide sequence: TGTGCCCACAGGGACAGCTCCTTCAACAATGAGCAGTTCTTC. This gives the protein CAHRDSSFNNEQFF.

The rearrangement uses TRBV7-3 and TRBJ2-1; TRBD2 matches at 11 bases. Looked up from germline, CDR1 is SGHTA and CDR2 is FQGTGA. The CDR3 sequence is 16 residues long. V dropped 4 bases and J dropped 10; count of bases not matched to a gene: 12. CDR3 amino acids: CASSSNSGRASNEQFF. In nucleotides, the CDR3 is TGTGCCAGCAGCTCGAATAGCGGGAGGGCCTCCAACGAGCAGTTCTTC.

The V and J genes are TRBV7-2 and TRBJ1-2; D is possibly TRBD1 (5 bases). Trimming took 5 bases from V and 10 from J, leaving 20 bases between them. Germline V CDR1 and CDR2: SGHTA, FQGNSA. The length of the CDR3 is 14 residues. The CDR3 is CASSQRGESYAYTF. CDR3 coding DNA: TGTGCCAGCAGCCAGCGGGGGGAATCCTACGCCTACACCTTC.

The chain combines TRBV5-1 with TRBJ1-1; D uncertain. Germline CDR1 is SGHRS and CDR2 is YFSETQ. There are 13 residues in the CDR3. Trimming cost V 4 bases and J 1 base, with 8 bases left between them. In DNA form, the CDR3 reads TGCGCCAGCAGCGTCACACGGAACACTGAAGCTTTCTTT. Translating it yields CASSVTRNTEAFF.

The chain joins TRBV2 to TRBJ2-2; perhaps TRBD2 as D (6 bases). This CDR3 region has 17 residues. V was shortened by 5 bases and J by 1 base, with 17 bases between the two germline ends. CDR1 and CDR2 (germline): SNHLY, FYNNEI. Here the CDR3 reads CASSIYSGGGNTGELFF. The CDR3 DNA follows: TGTGCCAGCAGTATTTACAGTGGGGGAGGGAACACCGGGGAGCTGTTTTTT.

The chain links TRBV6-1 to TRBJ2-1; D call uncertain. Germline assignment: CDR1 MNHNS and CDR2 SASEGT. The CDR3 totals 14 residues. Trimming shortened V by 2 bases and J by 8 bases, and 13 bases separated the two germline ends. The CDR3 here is CASSELDGWHEQFF. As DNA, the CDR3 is TGTGCCAGCAGTGAATTGGATGGTTGGCATGAGCAGTTCTTC.

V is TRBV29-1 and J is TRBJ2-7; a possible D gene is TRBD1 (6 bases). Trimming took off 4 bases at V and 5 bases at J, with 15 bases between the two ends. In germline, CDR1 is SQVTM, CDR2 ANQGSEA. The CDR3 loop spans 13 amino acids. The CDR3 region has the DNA TGCAGCGTTGCGGACAGCCTAGTCCACGAGCAGTACTTC. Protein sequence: CSVADSLVHEQYF.

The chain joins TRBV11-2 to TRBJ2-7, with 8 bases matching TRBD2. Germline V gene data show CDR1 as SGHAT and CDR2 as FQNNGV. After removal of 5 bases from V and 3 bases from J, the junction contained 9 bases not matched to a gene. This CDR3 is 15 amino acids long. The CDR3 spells CASSLSPSGGYEQYF. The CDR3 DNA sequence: TGTGCCAGCAGCCTGAGCCCCAGCGGGGGCTACGAGCAGTACTTC.

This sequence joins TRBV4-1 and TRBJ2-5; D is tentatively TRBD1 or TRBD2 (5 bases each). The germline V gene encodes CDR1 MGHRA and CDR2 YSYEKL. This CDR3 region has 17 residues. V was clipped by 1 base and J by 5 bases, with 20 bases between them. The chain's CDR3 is CASSQAGYEGEGETQYF. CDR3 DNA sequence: TGCGCCAGCAGCCAAGCAGGGTACGAGGGAGAAGGGGAGACCCAGTACTTC.

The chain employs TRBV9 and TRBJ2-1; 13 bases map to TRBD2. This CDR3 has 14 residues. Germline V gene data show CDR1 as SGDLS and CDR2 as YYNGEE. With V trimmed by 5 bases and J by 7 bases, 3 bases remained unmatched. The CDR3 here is CASSLLAGGNEQFF. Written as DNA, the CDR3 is TGTGCCAGCAGTTTACTAGCGGGGGGGAATGAGCAGTTCTTC.

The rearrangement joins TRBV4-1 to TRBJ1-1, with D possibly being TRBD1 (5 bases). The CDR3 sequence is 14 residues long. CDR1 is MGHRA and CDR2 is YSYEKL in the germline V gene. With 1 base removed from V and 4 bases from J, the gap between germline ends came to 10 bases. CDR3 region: CASSQVEGITEAFF. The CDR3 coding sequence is TGCGCCAGCAGCCAAGTCGAGGGGATCACTGAAGCTTTCTTT.

The CDR3: CASSAMTLNTEAFF. The CDR3, as DNA: TGTGCCAGCAGCGCAATGACACTGAACACTGAAGCTTTCTTT. The gene calls are TRBV7-6 and TRBJ1-1; no definite D call. V was shortened by 5 bases and J by 0 bases, with 10 bases between the two germline ends. Germline values: CDR1 SGHVS, CDR2 FNYEAQ. The length of the CDR3 is 14 residues.